Sequencing of this T cell receptor beta chain was carried out in a study of blood T cells in healthy people across ages. Germline CDR1 and CDR2: SGHTA and FQGNSA. Trimming cost V 5 bases and J 2 bases, with 4 bases left between them. The CDR3 has 11 amino acids. Using a J-beta primer mix together with a sample-barcoded 5' primer, a second PCR was run for about 6 to 12 cycles. TCRdb re-analysed the 5' RACE reads in MiXCR, keeping a single row per CDR3 protein. The data hold under 2,000,000 distinct CDR3 sequences, with 40% to 55% observed a single time. There are many counts of this clonotype. A single base separates this from a much larger clone, so it may be a read error.

The TCR comes from a woman in her forties in good health. Sequenced material: blood. The V and J genes are TRBV7-2 and TRBJ2-7; D remains ambiguous. The CDR3 spells CASSATYEQYF. In DNA form, the CDR3 reads TGTGCCAGCAGCGCAACCTACGAGCAGTACTTC.